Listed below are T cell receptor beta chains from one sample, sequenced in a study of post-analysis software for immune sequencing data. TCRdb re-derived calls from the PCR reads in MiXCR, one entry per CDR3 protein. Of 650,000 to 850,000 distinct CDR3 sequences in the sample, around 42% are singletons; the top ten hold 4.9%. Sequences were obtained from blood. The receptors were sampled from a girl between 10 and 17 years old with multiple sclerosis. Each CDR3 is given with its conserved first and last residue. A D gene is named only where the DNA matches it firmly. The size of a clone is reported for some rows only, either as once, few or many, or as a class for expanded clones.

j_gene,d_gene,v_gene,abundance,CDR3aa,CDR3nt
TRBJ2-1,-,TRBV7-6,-,CASSVDRGGGGSSYNEQFF,TGTGCCAGCAGCGTCGACAGGGGAGGGGGGGGCAGCTCCTACAATGAGCAGTTCTTC
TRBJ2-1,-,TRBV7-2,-,CASSHRDRYNEQFF,TGTGCCAGCAGCCACCGGGATAGGTACAATGAGCAGTTCTTC
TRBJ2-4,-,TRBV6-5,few,CASRPTRGEAKNIQYF,TGTGCCAGCAGGCCAACAAGGGGCGAAGCCAAAAACATTCAGTACTTC
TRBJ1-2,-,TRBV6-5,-,CASSYGPGDFPYGYTF,TGTGCCAGCAGTTACGGTCCAGGGGACTTTCCCTATGGCTACACCTTC
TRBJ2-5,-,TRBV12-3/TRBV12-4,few,CASSLGTTSGETQYF,TGTGCCAGCAGTTTAGGGACCACCAGTGGGGAGACCCAGTACTTC
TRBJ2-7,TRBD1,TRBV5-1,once,CASSGTGGLPAYEQYF,TGCGCCAGCAGCGGGACAGGGGGCCTTCCGGCCTACGAGCAGTACTTC
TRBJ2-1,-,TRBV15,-,CATSRDWGAPDNEQFF,TGTGCCACCAGCAGAGATTGGGGGGCACCCGACAATGAGCAGTTCTTC
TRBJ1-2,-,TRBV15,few,CATSMGGVYGDYTF,TGTGCCACCAGCATGGGGGGGGTCTATGGAGACTACACCTTC
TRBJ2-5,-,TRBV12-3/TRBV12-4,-,CASSERWETQYF,TGTGCCAGCAGCGAGCGGTGGGAGACCCAGTACTTC
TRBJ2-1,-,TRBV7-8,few,CASSLLPALREQFF,TGTGCCAGCAGCTTATTACCCGCCTTGAGGGAGCAGTTCTTC
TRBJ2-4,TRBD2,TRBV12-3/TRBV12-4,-,CASRLGDSGRAVGTKNIQYF,TGTGCCAGCAGACTTGGCGATAGCGGGAGGGCCGTTGGGACCAAAAACATTCAGTACTTC
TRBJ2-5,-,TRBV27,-,CASSPRPGTRQETQYF,TGTGCCAGCAGTCCTCGCCCAGGGACGAGACAAGAGACCCAGTACTTC
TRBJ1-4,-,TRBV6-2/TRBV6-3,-,CAGQRSGNEKLFF,TGTGCCGGGCAACGGTCGGGTAATGAAAAACTGTTTTTT
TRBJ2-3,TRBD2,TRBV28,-,CASSQASGREGTDTQYF,TGTGCCAGCAGCCAAGCCAGCGGGAGGGAGGGGACAGATACGCAGTATTTT
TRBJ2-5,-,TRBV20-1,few,CSARDLIDQYF,TGCAGTGCTAGAGATCTCATTGACCAGTACTTC
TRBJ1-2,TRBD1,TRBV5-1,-,CASSWDGQGSYGYTF,TGCGCCAGCAGCTGGGACGGACAGGGCAGCTATGGCTACACCTTC
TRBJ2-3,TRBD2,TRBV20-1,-,CSARDPREGYTDTQYF,TGCAGTGCTAGAGATCCACGGGAGGGTTACACAGATACGCAGTATTTT
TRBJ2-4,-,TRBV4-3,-,CASSQEGSRYIQYF,TGCGCCAGCAGCCAAGAGGGATCCCGATACATTCAGTACTTC
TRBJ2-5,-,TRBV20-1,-,CSAAKTTGGRETQYF,TGCAGTGCTGCAAAAACGACGGGGGGCCGAGAGACCCAGTACTTC
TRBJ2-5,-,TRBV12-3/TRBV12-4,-,CASSPHGLGTQYF,TGTGCCAGCAGTCCCCACGGCTTAGGGACCCAGTACTTC
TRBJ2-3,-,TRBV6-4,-,CASSDSAGFRTDTQYF,TGTGCCAGCAGTGACTCCGCGGGCTTTCGCACAGATACGCAGTATTTT
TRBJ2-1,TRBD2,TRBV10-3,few,CAISGSGTKPEQFF,TGTGCCATCAGTGGAAGCGGGACCAAGCCTGAGCAGTTCTTC
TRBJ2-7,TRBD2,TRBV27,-,CASSSLVAGLGDYEQYF,TGTGCCAGCAGCTCACTTGTGGCAGGACTAGGTGATTACGAGCAGTACTTC
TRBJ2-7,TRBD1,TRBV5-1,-,CASSLRDREGGWYEQYF,TGCGCCAGCAGCTTGCGGGACAGGGAAGGTGGTTGGTACGAGCAGTACTTC
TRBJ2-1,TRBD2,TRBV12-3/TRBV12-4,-,CASSLSGRDEQFF,TGTGCCAGCAGTTTGAGCGGGAGAGATGAGCAGTTCTTC
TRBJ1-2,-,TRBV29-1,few,CSVEERVNGYTF,TGCAGCGTTGAAGAACGGGTCAATGGCTACACCTTC
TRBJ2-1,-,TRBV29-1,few,CSVEDRGTAFSYNEQFF,TGCAGCGTTGAAGATCGGGGGACAGCTTTCTCCTACAATGAGCAGTTCTTC
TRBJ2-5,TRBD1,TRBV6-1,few,CASSKTGGQETQYF,TGTGCCAGCAGTAAGACAGGGGGCCAAGAGACCCAGTACTTC
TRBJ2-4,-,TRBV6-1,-,CASSTPGTGIQYF,TGTGCCAGCAGTACCCCAGGGACGGGCATTCAGTACTTC
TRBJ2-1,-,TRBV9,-,CASSVEAQTYNEQFF,TGTGCCAGCAGCGTAGAGGCCCAGACATACAATGAGCAGTTCTTC
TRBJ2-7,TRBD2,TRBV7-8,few,CASSLSAGGAGGVHEQYF,TGTGCCAGCAGCTTAAGCGCGGGTGGAGCGGGAGGGGTCCACGAGCAGTACTTC
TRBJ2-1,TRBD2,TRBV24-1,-,CATSDPPGTSGSTSNRASYNEQFF,TGTGCCACCAGTGACCCCCCCGGGACTAGCGGGAGCACTTCGAACCGTGCCTCCTACAATGAGCAGTTCTTC
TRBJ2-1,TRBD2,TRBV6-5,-,CASSYSPSGREKAYNEQFF,TGTGCCAGCAGTTACTCGCCTAGCGGGAGAGAGAAGGCCTACAATGAGCAGTTCTTC
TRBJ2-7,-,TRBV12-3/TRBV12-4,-,CASSKDSSYEQYF,TGTGCCAGCAGTAAGGACAGCTCCTACGAGCAGTACTTC
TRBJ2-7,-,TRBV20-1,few,CSARDRGRQGTYEQYF,TGCAGTGCTAGAGATCGGGGCAGGCAGGGCACCTACGAGCAGTACTTC
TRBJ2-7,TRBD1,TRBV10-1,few,CASSEGSRDRAHEQYF,TGCGCCAGCAGTGAGGGATCCCGGGACAGGGCCCACGAGCAGTACTTC
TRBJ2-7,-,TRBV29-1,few,CSVRVGGVVEQYF,TGCAGCGTCCGGGTGGGGGGAGTGGTCGAGCAGTACTTC
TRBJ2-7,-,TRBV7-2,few,CASSPLLPYEQYF,TGTGCCAGCAGCCCCCTACTCCCCTACGAGCAGTACTTC
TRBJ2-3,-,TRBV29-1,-,CSVEGRWGPDTQYF,TGCAGCGTTGAAGGGCGGTGGGGGCCAGATACGCAGTATTTT
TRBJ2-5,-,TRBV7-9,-,CASTGYRETQYF,TGTGCCAGCACGGGGTATCGAGAGACCCAGTACTTC
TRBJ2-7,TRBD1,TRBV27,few,CASSPGTGGLNEQYF,TGTGCCAGCAGTCCCGGGACAGGGGGCCTCAACGAGCAGTACTTC
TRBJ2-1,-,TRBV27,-,CASSWGATNEQFF,TGTGCCAGCAGTTGGGGCGCTACCAATGAGCAGTTCTTC
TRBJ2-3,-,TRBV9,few,CASSVGHSGSTDTQYF,TGTGCCAGCAGCGTAGGCCATAGCGGTAGCACAGATACGCAGTATTTT
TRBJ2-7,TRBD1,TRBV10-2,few,CASTGTATYEQYF,TGCGCCAGCACCGGGACAGCGACCTACGAGCAGTACTTC
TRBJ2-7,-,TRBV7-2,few,CASSLLGRLEPEQYF,TGTGCCAGCAGCTTATTGGGCCGACTAGAACCGGAGCAGTACTTC